These T cell receptor beta chains were read from a single sample in a study of blood T cell repertoires in COVID-19. Data came from immunoSEQ multiplex PCR; TCRdb stores just in-frame clones and leaves some out. Of roughly 500,000 clones in the sample, roughly nine tenths were seen once. Sequenced sample: peripheral blood. Receptor source: a man between 18 and 35 years old with COVID-19, enrolled during active disease. Each CDR3 is given with its conserved first and last residue. The D gene is left open where the match is weak. Size is omitted from some rows. Given values are once, few, many or a class for expanded clones.

v_call,clone_size,d_call,j_call,cdr3_aa,cdr3_nt
TRBV5-8,.,TRBD2,TRBJ2-1,CASSLALGGRAYNEQFF,TGTGCCAGCAGCTTGGCCCTTGGCGGGAGGGCCTACAATGAGCAGTTCTTC
TRBV7-9,.,.,TRBJ2-7,CASSLDGGRGDEQYF,TGTGCCAGCAGCTTAGATGGGGGCAGGGGGGACGAGCAGTACTTC
TRBV5-1,.,.,TRBJ1-6,CASSLDRASPLHF,TGCGCCAGCAGCTTGGACAGGGCCTCACCCCTCCACTTT
TRBV25-1,.,TRBD1,TRBJ2-7,CASSTGQSYEQYF,TGTGCCAGCAGCACGGGACAGAGCTACGAGCAGTACTTC
TRBV20-1,.,.,TRBJ1-5,CSASQGDQPQHF,TGCAGTGCTAGTCAGGGCGATCAGCCCCAGCATTTT
TRBV2,.,TRBD1,TRBJ1-4,CASSEAGTRTGGAPNEKLFF,TGTGCCAGCAGTGAAGCCGGGACGAGAACAGGGGGCGCGCCTAATGAAAAACTGTTTTTT
TRBV6-5,.,.,TRBJ2-3,CASSYSAGIRTQYF,TGTGCCAGCAGTTACTCCGCAGGTATACGTACGCAGTATTTT
TRBV30,.,.,TRBJ2-7,CAWSTVLAYEQYF,TGTGCCTGGAGTACGGTCTTAGCCTACGAGCAGTACTTC
TRBV29-1,.,.,TRBJ2-5,CSVRTAETQYF,TGCAGCGTGAGGACAGCAGAGACCCAGTACTTC
TRBV27,.,TRBD1,TRBJ2-2,CASSLSKYWTGGRSGELFF,TGTGCCAGCAGTTTATCGAAGTATTGGACAGGGGGTCGGTCCGGGGAGCTGTTTTTT
TRBV11-1,.,.,TRBJ2-2,CASSPGLASGELFF,TGTGCCAGCAGCCCCGGACTCGCTTCAGGGGAGCTGTTTTTT
TRBV12-3/TRBV12-4,.,TRBD1,TRBJ2-7,CASSLTGGREQYF,TGTGCCAGCAGTTTGACAGGGGGCCGCGAGCAGTACTTC
TRBV6-1,.,.,TRBJ1-4,CASSESQINEKLFF,TGTGCCAGCAGTGAATCACAAATTAATGAAAAACTGTTTTTT
TRBV10-3,.,TRBD2,TRBJ2-1,CAISGGSGNHNEQFF,TGTGCCATCAGTGGGGGTAGCGGGAACCACAATGAGCAGTTCTTC
TRBV19,once,.,TRBJ1-1,CASTNAGTEAFF,TGTGCCAGTACTAACGCTGGGACAGAAGCTTTCTTT
TRBV30,.,.,TRBJ2-7,CAWMDITSSYEQYF,TGTGCCTGGATGGACATTACGAGCTCCTACGAGCAGTACTTC
TRBV12-5,.,.,TRBJ2-7,CASGFGPGDYEQYF,TGTGCTAGTGGTTTCGGTCCCGGGGATTACGAGCAGTACTTC
TRBV18,.,.,TRBJ1-2,CASSPSPGVDYGYTF,TGTGCCAGCTCACCGAGCCCAGGGGTTGACTATGGCTACACCTTC
TRBV11-3,few,TRBD2,TRBJ2-1,CASRYGGSGDEQFF,TGTGCCAGCAGGTACGGCGGGAGTGGGGATGAGCAGTTCTTC
TRBV2,.,.,TRBJ2-1,CASSGPPYEQFF,TGTGCCAGCAGTGGTCCCCCTTATGAGCAGTTCTTC
TRBV19,.,TRBD1,TRBJ1-2,CASSMGAGTGELSRGYTF,TGTGCCAGTAGTATGGGAGCCGGGACAGGGGAGTTATCGAGGGGCTACACCTTC
TRBV12-3/TRBV12-4,.,.,TRBJ1-1,CASRKYMNTEAFF,TGTGCCAGCAGAAAATACATGAACACTGAAGCTTTCTTT
TRBV6-5,.,TRBD1,TRBJ2-1,CASNLVGGYEQFF,TGTGCCAGCAACCTTGTAGGGGGCTATGAGCAGTTCTTC
TRBV19,.,TRBD1,TRBJ1-1,CASSTGQLNTEAFF,TGTGCCAGTAGTACGGGACAGTTGAACACTGAAGCTTTCTTT
TRBV5-5,.,.,TRBJ2-1,CASSFWRRVDYNEQFF,TGTGCCAGCAGCTTCTGGAGGCGGGTGGACTACAATGAGCAGTTCTTC
TRBV2,.,TRBD1,TRBJ1-4,CASSESGGLNEKLFF,TGTGCCAGCAGTGAATCAGGGGGTCTTAATGAAAAACTGTTTTTT
TRBV4-1,once,TRBD2,TRBJ2-1,CASSQDPGGVYNEQFF,TGCGCCAGCAGCCAAGATCCGGGGGGGGTTTACAATGAGCAGTTCTTC
TRBV2,.,TRBD1,TRBJ1-4,CASSEQYRGLEKLFF,TGTGCCAGCAGTGAACAGTACAGGGGGCTAGAAAAACTGTTTTTT
TRBV18,few,.,TRBJ2-7,CASSPPSEAARGGEQYF,TGTGCCAGCTCACCACCGTCCGAGGCAGCACGAGGCGGCGAGCAGTACTTC
TRBV10-3,.,TRBD1,TRBJ1-4,CAISRDRDEKLFF,TGTGCCATCAGCCGGGACAGGGATGAAAAACTGTTTTTT
TRBV14,.,.,TRBJ1-2,CASSLPNPF,TGTGCCAGCAGCCTTCCCAATCCCTTC
TRBV12-3/TRBV12-4,.,.,TRBJ1-6,CASSVGNNSPLHF,TGTGCCAGCAGTGTCGGGAATAATTCACCCCTCCACTTT
TRBV7-2,.,.,TRBJ1-2,CASNIKTVNYGYTF,TGTGCCAGCAACATAAAGACAGTTAACTATGGCTACACCTTC
TRBV5-1,.,.,TRBJ2-7,CASFSERRSEQYF,TGCGCCAGCTTCTCCGAGAGGCGATCCGAGCAGTACTTC
TRBV30,.,.,TRBJ1-2,CAWSVPRVHGYTF,TGTGCCTGGAGTGTACCCAGGGTCCATGGCTACACCTTC
TRBV7-6,once,.,TRBJ1-3,CASSSRLTVGNTIYF,TGTGCCAGCAGTTCCAGGTTGACGGTGGGAAACACCATATATTTT
TRBV5-1,.,TRBD1,TRBJ1-3,CASSPGTGVGTIYF,TGCGCCAGCAGCCCAGGGACAGGGGTAGGCACCATATATTTT
TRBV7-2,.,TRBD1,TRBJ1-1,CASSPDRGGDNTEAFF,TGTGCCAGCAGCCCAGACAGGGGGGGAGATAACACTGAAGCTTTCTTT
TRBV11-2,.,.,TRBJ2-1,CASSHPGSYNEQFF,TGTGCCAGCAGCCATCCCGGGAGCTACAATGAGCAGTTCTTC
TRBV2,.,.,TRBJ2-1,CASSEQGTYNEQFF,TGTGCCAGCAGTGAGCAGGGGACCTACAATGAGCAGTTCTTC